The 17 T cell receptor beta chains presented below share a single source sample, sequenced in a study of blood T cell repertoires in COVID-19. Measured with immunoSEQ multiplex PCR; TCRdb has only the in-frame clones, and not every one. This sample has approximately 480,000 clones, with roughly nine tenths found just once. Sequenced material: peripheral blood. Every receptor here comes from a man aged 18 to 30 with COVID-19, enrolled during active disease.

Written as DNA, the CDR3 is TGTGCCAGCAGCCCTAGCGGGAGTATTGGGGAGCTGTTTTTT. Translation: CASSPSGSIGELFF. The chain employs TRBV5-4 and TRBJ2-2, with 10 bases identical to TRBD2. Germline trimming cut 4 bases from V and 8 bases from J; bases unmatched to any gene: 5. The CDR3 loop spans 14 amino acids. Looked up from germline, CDR1 is SGHNT and CDR2 is YYREEE (reference sequence). The variable domain in full, with the rest retrieved from reference TRBV5-4 and TRBJ2-2, is ETGVTQSPTHLIKTRGQQVTLRCSSQSGHNTVSWYQQALGQGPQFIFQYYREEENGRGNFPPRFSGLQFPNYSSELNVNALELDDSALYLCASSPSGSIGELFFGEGSRLTVL.

This rearrangement joins TRBV4-2 to TRBJ2-4, with 9 positions matching TRBD1. This CDR3 has 16 amino acids. Looked up from germline, CDR1 is LGHNA and CDR2 is YNFKEQ. V gave up 0 bases and J gave up 6 bases; unmatched junction bases: 6. The CDR3 region is CASSQDQGQGLNIQYF. The CDR3 nucleotides are TGTGCCAGCAGCCAAGATCAAGGACAGGGGTTAAACATTCAGTACTTC.

The count of this clone is one. CDR3: CASSEQGAGTDTQYF. The CDR3 nucleotides are TGTGCCAGCAGTGAGCAGGGGGCGGGCACAGATACGCAGTATTTT. The chain combines TRBV2 with TRBJ2-3; 8 bases are a match to TRBD1. The junction had 3 bases not matched to a gene; V was cut back by 3 bases and J by 1 base. The CDR3 runs to 15 residues. Germline CDR1 reads SNHLY; CDR2 reads FYNNEI.

The chain uses TRBV15 and TRBJ2-5; D is perhaps TRBD2 (6 bases). CDR3 length: 16 residues. The germline V gene has CDR1 LNHNV and CDR2 YYDKDF (reference sequence). Trimming removed 1 base from V and 2 bases from J, with 14 bases in between. CDR3 coding DNA: TGTGCCACCAGCAGAGGAGCAGCGGGCCTACAAGAGACCCAGTACTTC. Protein: CATSRGAAGLQETQYF.

The rearrangement joins TRBV11-3 to TRBJ1-1; 7 bases match TRBD1. Trimming removed 5 bases from V and 4 bases from J; junction bases left unmatched: 7. Germline V gives CDR1 SGHNT, CDR2 YENEEA. This CDR3 spans 14 amino acids. The CDR3 nucleotides read TGTGCCAGCAGCCCTCACAGGGGCGTCACTGAAGCTTTCTTT. Its protein is CASSPHRGVTEAFF.

The chain couples TRBV27 to TRBJ2-5; 9 positions agree with TRBD1. CDR1 and CDR2 from the germline V gene are MNHEY and SMNVEV (reference sequence). The CDR3 spans 13 residues. Losses at the gene ends were 5 bases for V and 9 bases for J; bases not matched to a gene: 7. Written as DNA, the CDR3 is TGTGCCAGCAGTCCCGACAGGGGGGGGGCCCAGTACTTC. Translated, it gives CASSPDRGGAQYF.

V gene TRBV4-1 combines with J gene TRBJ2-1; D is uncertain. Trimming took off 0 bases at V and 0 bases at J, with 6 bases between the two ends. Germline CDR1 reads MGHRA; CDR2 reads YSYEKL. The length of the CDR3 is 15 residues. The CDR3, as DNA: TGCGCCAGCAGCCAAGATCCCAGCTCCTACAATGAGCAGTTCTTC. Protein sequence: CASSQDPSSYNEQFF.

The chain recombines TRBV5-4 with TRBJ2-5; D unresolved. Germline V gene data show CDR1 as SGHNT and CDR2 as YYREEE (reference sequence). The length of the CDR3 is 14 residues. The V end lost 3 bases, the J end lost 5 bases, and 14 bases lay between the germline ends. The CDR3 DNA sequence: TGTGCCAGCAGCTCCCCCAACAGAGAGGAGACCCAGTACTTC. It specifies CASSSPNREETQYF.

V is TRBV27 and J is TRBJ1-1, with unresolved D. The CDR3 consists of 14 residues. The ends were cut back, 2 bases at V and 5 bases at J, with 12 bases in the middle. Germline lookup yields CDR1 MNHEY and CDR2 SMNVEV (reference sequence). In nucleotides, the CDR3 is TGTGCCAGCAGTTTAGAACCGGGGAAAACTGAAGCTTTCTTT. Protein product: CASSLEPGKTEAFF.

The CDR3 sequence: CASSQESLYEQYF. The CDR3 DNA reads as TGCGCCAGCAGCCAAGAGTCCCTTTACGAGCAGTACTTC. This sequence joins TRBV4-1 and TRBJ2-7; D unclear. This CDR3 has 13 amino acids. V was shortened by 0 bases and J by 4 bases, with 7 bases between the two germline ends. Germline CDR1 is MGHRA and CDR2 is YSYEKL.

The rearrangement joins TRBV7-9 to TRBJ1-2; the D gene is possibly TRBD1 (6 bases). In germline, CDR1 is SEHNR, CDR2 FQNEAQ (reference sequence). The ends were cut back, 2 bases at V and 2 bases at J, with 9 bases in the middle. CDR3 length: 14 residues. CDR3 nucleotides: TGTGCCAGCAGCTTAACTCAGGGGAACTATGGCTACACCTTC. Translating gives CASSLTQGNYGYTF.

The chain links TRBV5-1 to TRBJ1-1; no reliable D call. Per germline, CDR1 SGHRS and CDR2 YFSETQ. Trimming pared 2 bases from V and 0 bases from J, leaving 8 bases between. This CDR3 region has 14 residues. The CDR3 reads CASSLPQVNTEAFF. In DNA form, the CDR3 reads TGCGCCAGCAGCTTACCTCAGGTGAACACTGAAGCTTTCTTT.

V and J are TRBV11-3 and TRBJ1-2; weak D call: TRBD1 (5 bases). The V gene's germline CDR1 is SGHNT and CDR2 YENEEA. The CDR3 is 14 residues long. Deletions cut 2 bases from V and 8 bases from J, with 15 bases between. CDR3 residues: CASSLRGEGLGYTF. The CDR3 bases are TGTGCCAGCAGCTTAAGGGGTGAAGGATTGGGCTACACCTTC.

The chain uses TRBV19 and TRBJ1-1; D call uncertain. From germline, CDR1 is LNHDA and CDR2 SQIVND (reference sequence). The ends were cut back, 7 bases at V and 1 base at J, with 7 bases in the middle. There are 12 residues in the CDR3. Here the CDR3 reads CASMYTNTEAFF. DNA of the CDR3: TGTGCCAGTATGTACACGAACACTGAAGCTTTCTTT.

The chain links TRBV18 to TRBJ2-1, with D possibly being TRBD2 (5 bases). Germline V CDR1 and CDR2: KGHSH, LQKENI. Trimming took off 0 bases at V and 6 bases at J, with 21 bases between the two ends. The CDR3 loop spans 18 amino acids. The CDR3 loop reads CASSPPYRRRRSGNEQFF. CDR3 bases: TGTGCCAGCTCACCACCTTACCGCCGGAGGAGATCGGGCAATGAGCAGTTCTTC.

This clone was seen just once. V is TRBV5-1 and J is TRBJ2-3; D is possibly TRBD2 (6 bases). The CDR3 sequence is 16 residues long. V gave up 7 bases and J gave up 0 bases, with 18 bases separating them. Germline values: CDR1 SGHRS, CDR2 YFSETQ. This CDR3 is CASGGSPTASTDTQYF. CDR3 nucleotides: TGCGCCAGCGGGGGGTCCCCAACCGCTAGCACAGATACGCAGTATTTT.

The V and J genes are TRBV21-1 and TRBJ2-2; the DNA was not used to check the table's D call, TRBD2. TRBV21-1 is a recognized pseudogene. There are 16 residues in the CDR3. Written as DNA, the CDR3 is TGTGCCAGCAGCAAAGGCAAGCGGGGAAGCACCGGGGAGCTGTTTTTT. It codes for CASSKGKRGSTGELFF.